One sample yielded the 31 T cell receptor beta chains listed below, sequenced in a study of T cell responses to AZD1222 COVID-19 vaccine. The protocol was immunoSEQ multiplex PCR, while the TCRdb copy is restricted to in-frame clones and leaves out a portion. The data contain some 180,000 clones, around nine tenths of them singletons. The specimen was peripheral blood, collected on day 0 of AZD1222 vaccination. The receptors derive from an adult in good health.

This chain links TRBV5-6 with TRBJ2-7; 8 bases are shared with TRBD1. The CDR3 totals 14 residues. V was pared by 4 bases and J by 3 bases, with 6 bases of the junction left unmatched. From germline, CDR1 is SGHDT and CDR2 YYEEEE. CDR3 protein: CASSRGQGDYEQYF. In nucleotides, the CDR3 is TGTGCCAGCAGCCGCGGACAGGGAGACTACGAGCAGTACTTC.

The rearrangement joins TRBV10-2 to TRBJ2-1, with D unresolved. Per the germline V gene, CDR1 is WSHSY and CDR2 is SAAADI. V lost 4 bases to trimming and J lost 11 bases, with 12 bases between them. The CDR3 has 12 residues. In DNA, the CDR3 is TGCGCCAGCAGTGTCGGCGAGGCTAAGCAGTTCTTC. Protein sequence: CASSVGEAKQFF.

The gene calls are TRBV9 and TRBJ1-1; TRBD1 matches at 8 bases. The CDR3 runs 15 residues. Looked up from germline, CDR1 is SGDLS and CDR2 is YYNGEE. J gave up 2 bases and V 2 bases, and 5 bases lay outside the gene matches. The DNA of the CDR3 is TGTGCCAGCAGCGTCGGGACAGGAGTCAACACTGAAGCTTTCTTT. Protein: CASSVGTGVNTEAFF.

The V gene is TRBV6-2 or TRBV6-3, the J gene TRBJ2-7; D is ambiguous. CDR3 length: 12 residues. The V end lost 6 bases, the J end lost 6 bases, and 12 bases lay between the germline ends. The germline gives CDR1 MNHEY, CDR2 SVGEGT. The CDR3 DNA reads as TGTGCCAGCAGCAAGTATAGAATCGAGCAGTACTTC. As protein: CASSKYRIEQYF.

The rearrangement links TRBV27 to TRBJ1-6; TRBD1 is a possible D gene (5 bases). Deletions cut 8 bases from V and 2 bases from J, with 13 bases between. The CDR3 covers 15 residues. Germline V gene sequence: CDR1 MNHEY, CDR2 SMNVEV (reference sequence). The CDR3 region is CASQLGGAYNSPLHF. CDR3 sequence (DNA): TGTGCCAGCCAACTTGGGGGTGCCTATAATTCACCCCTCCACTTT.

The V gene is TRBV12-3 or TRBV12-4, the J gene TRBJ1-4, with D possibly matching TRBD1 (5 bases). V was clipped by 7 bases and J by 14 bases, with 17 bases between them. The CDR3 contains 12 residues. The CDR3 bases are TGTGCCAGCACCCGGACAAATACTCGGCTGTTTTTT. This translates into CASTRTNTRLFF.

The gene calls are TRBV7-2 and TRBJ2-1, with D possibly being TRBD2 (7 bases). The V end was cut by 5 bases, the J end by 1 base, with 18 bases between. The CDR3 spans 17 residues. Germline CDR1 is SGHTA and CDR2 is FQGNSA. CDR3 sequence: CASSVKGGPLSYNEQFF. The CDR3 DNA is TGTGCCAGCAGCGTAAAGGGGGGGCCGTTATCCTACAATGAGCAGTTCTTC.

V is TRBV14 and J is TRBJ2-2; TRBD1 agrees at 9 bases. Germline CDR1 SGHDN, CDR2 FVKESK. With V trimmed by 4 bases and J by 7 bases, 7 bases remained unmatched. CDR3 length equals 15 residues. The CDR3 reads CASSPDRGGHGELFF. The CDR3 DNA sequence: TGTGCCAGCAGCCCGGACAGGGGAGGACACGGGGAGCTGTTTTTT.

The chain couples TRBV6-2 or TRBV6-3 to TRBJ1-2; a weak D match, TRBD1 (6 bases). This CDR3 is built from 15 residues. Germline values: CDR1 MNHEY, CDR2 SVGEGT. The V and J ends lost 2 bases and 2 bases respectively, with 12 bases between them. The CDR3 spells CASSYGYRENYGYTF. CDR3 coding DNA: TGTGCCAGCAGTTACGGTTACAGGGAGAACTATGGCTACACCTTC.

The chain carries TRBV5-4 and TRBJ2-5; D not resolved. Per germline, CDR1 SGHNT and CDR2 YYREEE (reference sequence). The CDR3 has 13 amino acids. Trimming shortened V by 4 bases and J by 5 bases, and 12 bases separated the two germline ends. CDR3 sequence reads: CASSQYPLETQYF. DNA of the CDR3: TGTGCCAGCAGCCAGTACCCCTTGGAGACCCAGTACTTC.

This chain joins TRBV7-8 and TRBJ2-5; no reliable D call. The V end lost 0 bases, the J end lost 2 bases, and 7 bases lay between the germline ends. Germline V gene sequence: CDR1 SGHVS, CDR2 FQNEAQ. The CDR3 consists of 14 residues. CDR3 loop: CASSLATFQETQYF. The CDR3 DNA reads TGTGCCAGCAGCTTAGCGACATTTCAAGAGACCCAGTACTTC.

The DNA of the CDR3 is TGCGCCAGCAGCTTGGACAGTGCAACTAATGAAAAACTGTTTTTT. Translated: CASSLDSATNEKLFF. V and J are TRBV5-1 and TRBJ1-4, with D unclear. The V end lost 0 bases, the J end lost 0 bases, and 6 bases lay between the germline ends. This CDR3 is built from 15 residues. The germline CDR1 and CDR2 sequences are SGHRS and YFSETQ.

V is TRBV29-1 and J is TRBJ1-3; 8 nucleotides agree with TRBD1. Germline CDR1 reads SQVTM; CDR2 reads ANQGSEA. This CDR3 spans 14 amino acids. V trimming: 6 bases; J trimming: 4 bases; junction bases outside the gene matches: 8. This CDR3 is CSVEGQVQGNTIYF. The CDR3 DNA is TGCAGCGTAGAGGGACAGGTTCAGGGAAACACCATATATTTT.

The CDR3 reads CASSIDRTSGLDTQYF. In DNA, the CDR3 is TGTGCCAGTAGTATAGACAGGACTAGCGGATTAGATACGCAGTATTTT. The chain employs TRBV19 and TRBJ2-3; 10 nucleotides line up with TRBD2. CDR3 length: 16 residues. CDR1 LNHDA and CDR2 SQIVND come from the germline V gene (reference sequence). Trimming at V came to 0 bases and at J to 5 bases, leaving 5 bases not matched to a gene.

The chain employs TRBV5-1 and TRBJ1-5; tentative D call: TRBD1 (5 bases). The V gene lost 0 bases and the J gene lost 6 bases, with 13 bases spanning the gap. Germline CDR1 reads SGHRS; CDR2 reads YFSETQ. The CDR3 totals 15 residues. The CDR3: CASSLANQGGQPQHF. The CDR3 nucleotides read TGCGCCAGCAGCTTGGCCAACCAGGGCGGTCAGCCCCAGCATTTT.

The table lists this clone with a count of one. The chain is built from TRBV5-1 and TRBJ1-1, with TRBD1 matching 9 bases. CDR1 is SGHRS, CDR2 YFSETQ, per germline. V shed 4 bases and J 4 bases; nucleotides not matched to a gene: 5. CDR3 size: 14 residues. CDR3 loop: CASSIQGAGTEAFF. CDR3 nucleotide sequence: TGCGCCAGCAGCATACAGGGGGCAGGCACTGAAGCTTTCTTT.

J is TRBJ2-3 and V is TRBV11-2; a possible D gene is TRBD1 (5 bases). CDR1 and CDR2 from the germline V gene are SGHAT and FQNNGV. The V and J ends lost 1 base and 0 bases respectively, with 8 bases between them. The CDR3 loop spans 15 amino acids. The CDR3 DNA reads as TGTGCCAGCAGCTTAGGGGGCTCAAGCACAGATACGCAGTATTTT. Its protein product is CASSLGGSSTDTQYF.

This sequence joins TRBV27 and TRBJ2-7, with 9 nucleotides matching TRBD1. Germline V gives CDR1 MNHEY, CDR2 SMNVEV (reference sequence). The CDR3 runs to 15 residues. The J segment lost 0 bases and the V segment lost 4 bases, leaving 4 bases of the junction unmatched. CDR3 DNA sequence: TGTGCCAGCAGTTCTCACAGGGGGCCCTCCTACGAGCAGTACTTC. Protein product: CASSSHRGPSYEQYF.

The rearrangement links TRBV7-2 to TRBJ2-3, with 9 bases identical to TRBD2. V gave up 5 bases and J gave up 5 bases; unmatched junction bases: 17. Looked up from germline, CDR1 is SGHTA and CDR2 is FQGNSA. The CDR3 covers 18 residues. CDR3 DNA: TGTGCCAGCAGCCCTATCAACGTCCTGGCGGGGGGGCTAGATACGCAGTATTTT. This sequence encodes CASSPINVLAGGLDTQYF. Looking up the rest from reference TRBV7-2 and TRBJ2-3 gives the full variable domain: GAGVSQSPSNKVTEKGKDVELRCDPISGHTALYWYRQSLGQGLEFLIYFQGNSAPDKSGLPSDRFSAERTGGSVSTLTIQRTQQEDSAVYLCASSPINVLAGGLDTQYFGPGTRLTVL.

V is TRBV10-2 and J is TRBJ1-2; D not resolved. Trimming removed 2 bases from V and 8 bases from J, with 12 bases in between. Looked up from germline, CDR1 is WSHSY and CDR2 is SAAADI. CDR3 length: 13 amino acids. The DNA for the CDR3 is TGCGCCAGCAGTGAGAGGCCCGGCCGCGGCTACACCTTC. Translation: CASSERPGRGYTF.

The chain employs TRBV27 and TRBJ2-1; 13 bases map to TRBD2. Germline V gene sequence: CDR1 MNHEY, CDR2 SMNVEV (reference sequence). CDR3 size: 15 residues. V shed 6 bases, J shed 8 bases, and the junction held 7 bases outside the gene matches. Here the CDR3 DNA reads TGTGCCAGCAGCCGACTAGCGGGAGGTAGAGATGAGCAGTTCTTC. Translation gives CASSRLAGGRDEQFF.

The chain employs TRBV7-6 and TRBJ2-1; a possible D gene is TRBD1 (6 bases). V lost 3 bases and J 5 bases, leaving 17 bases between the germline ends. The CDR3 runs 16 residues. CDR1 SGHVS and CDR2 FNYEAQ come from the germline V gene. The CDR3 DNA reads as TGTGCCAGCAGCTTCGGACAGCCTGAGGGTAACAATGAGCAGTTCTTC. Its protein is CASSFGQPEGNNEQFF.

This rearrangement joins TRBV18 to TRBJ1-3; D not resolved. This CDR3 region has 15 residues. V shed 3 bases and J shed 2 bases, with 11 bases lying between them. Germline CDR1 and CDR2: KGHSH and LQKENI. CDR3 loop: CASSPREAAGNTIYF. CDR3 bases: TGTGCCAGCTCACCCCGGGAGGCGGCTGGAAACACCATATATTTT.

The chain is built from TRBV27 and TRBJ1-5; 7 bases line up with TRBD1. With V trimmed by 2 bases and J by 5 bases, 3 bases remained unmatched. Germline loops: CDR1 MNHEY, CDR2 SMNVEV (reference sequence). This CDR3 region has 14 residues. CDR3: CASSLERGHQPQHF. The CDR3 DNA reads as TGTGCCAGCAGTTTAGAAAGGGGGCATCAGCCCCAGCATTTT.

The CDR3 nucleotides are TGTGCCAGCAGTTACACCGCCAGGGGCCCCTATGGCTACACCTTC. It translates to CASSYTARGPYGYTF. The chain uses TRBV6-5 and TRBJ1-2, with a tentative D call TRBD1 (6 bases). The CDR3 has 15 residues. CDR1 and CDR2 (germline): MNHEY, SVGAGI. V dropped 2 bases and J dropped 4 bases, with 14 bases sitting between them.

This chain uses TRBV7-9 with TRBJ1-2; the D gene is possibly TRBD1 (5 bases). The CDR3 covers 13 residues. V was clipped by 2 bases and J by 8 bases, with 12 bases between them. The germline V gene has CDR1 SEHNR and CDR2 FQNEAQ (reference sequence). The DNA of the CDR3 is TGTGCCAGCAGCTTACTCGGGGCCCCGGGCTACACCTTC. Encoded protein: CASSLLGAPGYTF.

This chain uses TRBV7-8 with TRBJ1-6, with TRBD1 matching over 7 bases. This CDR3 is 15 amino acids long. The germline gives CDR1 SGHVS, CDR2 FQNEAQ. J gave up 0 bases and V 6 bases, and 2 bases lay outside the gene matches. CDR3 amino acids: CASSWDSSYNSPLHF. As DNA, the CDR3 is TGTGCCAGCAGTTGGGACAGCTCCTATAATTCACCCCTCCACTTT.

The chain couples TRBV5-1 to TRBJ1-1; D remains ambiguous. Per germline, CDR1 SGHRS and CDR2 YFSETQ. Deletions cut 0 bases from V and 6 bases from J, with 15 bases between. The CDR3 totals 15 residues. The CDR3: CASSLAPTDGPEAFF. CDR3 sequence (DNA): TGCGCCAGCAGCTTGGCCCCAACAGATGGACCTGAAGCTTTCTTT. Full variable domain (rest looked up from reference TRBV5-1 and TRBJ1-1): KAGVTQTPRYLIKTRGQQVTLSCSPISGHRSVSWYQQTPGQGLQFLFEYFSETQRNKGNFPGRFSGRQFSNSRSEMNVSTLELGDSALYLCASSLAPTDGPEAFFGQGTRLTVV.

The genes are TRBV20-1 and TRBJ2-7; D unclear. Trimming cost V 6 bases and J 0 bases, with 6 bases left between them. The CDR3 extends over 11 amino acids. Germline V gene lookup returns CDR1 DFQATT and CDR2 SNEGSKA (reference sequence). The CDR3 spells CSADLSYEQYF. CDR3 bases: TGCAGTGCGGACCTCTCCTACGAGCAGTACTTC.

The chain joins TRBV2 to TRBJ1-5, with no clear D. V lost 1 base, J lost 7 bases, and 14 bases lay in between. Germline CDR1 and CDR2: SNHLY and FYNNEI. CDR3 length: 15 amino acids. Here the CDR3 reads CASSEERQVGQPQHF. DNA of the CDR3: TGTGCCAGCAGTGAAGAAAGGCAGGTGGGCCAGCCCCAGCATTTT.

The chain couples TRBV7-2 to TRBJ1-4, with TRBD1 identical over 10 bases. This CDR3 contains 13 residues. CDR1 and CDR2 from the germline V gene are SGHTA and FQGNSA. V was clipped by 4 bases and J by 8 bases; unmatched bases: 1. The CDR3 DNA reads TGTGCCAGCAGCTCGGACAGGGGGGAAAAACTGTTTTTT. Its translation: CASSSDRGEKLFF. The full variable domain, rest sourced from reference TRBV7-2 and TRBJ1-4, is GAGVSQSPSNKVTEKGKDVELRCDPISGHTALYWYRQSLGQGLEFLIYFQGNSAPDKSGLPSDRFSAERTGGSVSTLTIQRTQQEDSAVYLCASSSDRGEKLFFGSGTQLSVL.